This is a list of T cell receptor beta chains from one sample in a study of cytotoxic CD8 clonotypes in ibrutinib-treated CLL. Only in-frame clones appear in the TCRdb table, and some are missing; sequencing was by immunoSEQ multiplex PCR. The sample has about 150,000 clones, 76% seen once. Sequenced material: PBMCs, taken after 24 months of ibrutinib treatment. These receptors all come from a human donor with chronic lymphocytic leukemia. The CDR3 runs from the conserved cysteine through the conserved F or W. A D gene is named only where the DNA matches it firmly. Clone size is stated in some rows and not others, as once, few, many or a class when expanded.

d_gene	abundance	j_gene	v_gene	CDR3nt	CDR3aa
NA	NA	TRBJ2-5	TRBV1	TGCACCAGCAGCCAAGTTTGCCCTAGCGGATCTCAGGAGACCCAGTACTTC	CTSSQVCPSGSQETQYF
NA	NA	TRBJ2-6	TRBV5-1	TGCGCCAGCAGCTTCGGCGGCCAGTCTGGGGCCAACGTCCTGACTTTC	CASSFGGQSGANVLTF
NA	once	TRBJ2-7	TRBV28	TGTGCCAGCAGTTTGGGACGGAGCCCAACCTACGAGCAGTACTTC	CASSLGRSPTYEQYF
NA	NA	TRBJ1-2	TRBV7-9	TGTGCCAGCAGCTTCGACGGGGGCTCGACCCGCTACACCTTC	CASSFDGGSTRYTF
NA	NA	TRBJ2-1	TRBV4-1	TGCGCCAGCAGCCAAAGTGGTCGGGAGCAGTTCTTC	CASSQSGREQFF
NA	many	TRBJ2-1	TRBV19	TGTGCCAGCCGGGGACTGGGGGCCAATGAGCAGTTCTTC	CASRGLGANEQFF
TRBD1	NA	TRBJ1-1	TRBV5-5	TGTGCCAGCAGGGATTGGGACAGGGGTGGCACTGAAGCTTTCTTT	CASRDWDRGGTEAFF
NA	NA	TRBJ2-5	TRBV15	TGTGCCACCAGCGGGGGACGGCTACAAGAGACCCAGTACTTC	CATSGGRLQETQYF
NA	few	TRBJ1-3	TRBV6-1	TGTGCCAGCAGTGTTCACCCCTCTGGAAACACCATATATTTT	CASSVHPSGNTIYF
TRBD1	NA	TRBJ1-5	TRBV19	TGTGCCAGTAGTATGGGGGACAGGGGAGGAAATCAGCCCCAGCATTTT	CASSMGDRGGNQPQHF
TRBD2	NA	TRBJ2-2	TRBV19	TGTGCCAGTAGCCCGCTAGCGGGAGGGAGAACCGGGGAGCTGTTTTTT	CASSPLAGGRTGELFF
TRBD2	once	TRBJ2-3	TRBV18	TGTGCCAGCTCGCAGTCTAGCGGACGGGCAGATACGCAGTATTTT	CASSQSSGRADTQYF
TRBD1	NA	TRBJ1-1	TRBV7-6	TGTGCCAGCAGGAACAGGGGTGAAGCTTTCTTT	CASRNRGEAFF
NA	medium-sized	TRBJ2-6	TRBV30	TGTGCCTGGTCAGGGCCCGGGGCCAACGTCCTGACTTTC	CAWSGPGANVLTF
NA	NA	TRBJ2-3	TRBV10-3	TGTGCCATCGGGGGAGTGGCGAGTACAGATACGCAGTATTTT	CAIGGVASTDTQYF
TRBD2	NA	TRBJ2-1	TRBV7-8	TGTGCCAGCAGCTTAGGGGGTAGCGGGAGCTCCTACAATGAGCAGTTCTTC	CASSLGGSGSSYNEQFF
TRBD1	NA	TRBJ1-1	TRBV30	TGTGCCTGGTATCCGGGACAGCAAGCTTTCTTT	CAWYPGQQAFF
TRBD2	NA	TRBJ2-1	TRBV4-3	TGCGCCAGCAGCCAAGGGTTAGCGGGGGCCTACAATGAGCAGTTCTTC	CASSQGLAGAYNEQFF
NA	NA	TRBJ2-3	TRBV7-2	TGTGCCAGCAGCGCCACCGGGGGCCGCACAGATACGCAGTATTTT	CASSATGGRTDTQYF
NA	NA	TRBJ2-5	TRBV5-6	TGTGCCAGCAGCGTCGGGACACTGCAAGAGACCCAGTACTTC	CASSVGTLQETQYF
NA	NA	TRBJ2-4	TRBV11-2	TGTGCCAGCAGCCCCCACCCGGCTAGCCCTGATTTAGCCAAAAACATTCAGTACTTC	CASSPHPASPDLAKNIQYF
NA	NA	TRBJ1-1	TRBV10-3	TGTGCCATCAGTGGATTAAGGGCCACTGAAGCTTTCTTT	CAISGLRATEAFF
NA	NA	TRBJ2-3	TRBV6-5	TGTGCCAGCGGGGGGGGGCAGCACACAGATACGCAGTATTTT	CASGGGQHTDTQYF
NA	NA	TRBJ1-2	TRBV5-8	TGTGCCAGCAGCTCGGAGGGGGGGCGAAGCTATGGCTACACCTTC	CASSSEGGRSYGYTF
NA	NA	TRBJ1-1	TRBV29-1	TGCAGCGAGAACAGGGATTCTACTGAAGCTTTCTTT	CSENRDSTEAFF
NA	NA	TRBJ1-1	TRBV28	TGTGCCAGCAGTATCGGACCCCCGGGGGCTTTCTTT	CASSIGPPGAFF
TRBD2	once	TRBJ2-2	TRBV5-1	TGCGCCAGCAGCTCCTGGGGGGGAGACGCCACCGGGGAGCTGTTTTTT	CASSSWGGDATGELFF
NA	once	TRBJ2-7	TRBV27	TGTGCCAGCCGAGGGACCCCAGAGCCGTACGAGCAGTACTTC	CASRGTPEPYEQYF
TRBD2	NA	TRBJ2-3	TRBV9	TGTGCCAGCAGCGTAGTCGGGACTAGCGCATCAGATACGCAGTATTTT	CASSVVGTSASDTQYF
NA	NA	TRBJ2-5	TRBV11-2	TGTGCCAGCAGCTTAGGGGACTGGGACCAGTACTTC	CASSLGDWDQYF
TRBD2	many	TRBJ2-3	TRBV6-4	TGTGCCAGCAGTGAGTCCGGGGAGGGTCCAGATACGCAGTATTTT	CASSESGEGPDTQYF
TRBD1	few	TRBJ2-1	TRBV7-2	TGTGCCAGCAGCTCGGGACAGGCCTACAATGAGCAGTTCTTC	CASSSGQAYNEQFF
TRBD1	NA	TRBJ1-1	TRBV27	TGTGCCAGCAGTCCAGGGGGGGGGAACACTGAAGCTTTCTTT	CASSPGGGNTEAFF
TRBD1	NA	TRBJ1-3	TRBV5-6	TGTGCCAGCGGACAGGGAAGCTCTGGAAACACCATATATTTT	CASGQGSSGNTIYF
NA	NA	TRBJ1-3	TRBV7-8	TGTGCCAGCAGCCCCAGGACAGCAGACTCTGGAAACACCATATATTTT	CASSPRTADSGNTIYF
TRBD1	NA	TRBJ1-2	TRBV6-5	TGTGCCGGCAGTAAACAGGGGGCCTCGGTTGGCTACACCTTC	CAGSKQGASVGYTF
NA	once	TRBJ1-1	TRBV28	TGTGCCAGCAGTTTAGGTGAGGCTGAAGCTTTCTTT	CASSLGEAEAFF
NA	few	TRBJ2-5	TRBV2	TGTGCCAGCAGTGAGTGGAGGGAAGAGACCCAGTACTTC	CASSEWREETQYF
TRBD1	once	TRBJ2-7	TRBV5-1	TGCGCCAGCAGCCTCTCCGGGACAGGCCCCTACGAGCAGTACTTC	CASSLSGTGPYEQYF
NA	NA	TRBJ2-7	TRBV5-1	TGCGCCAGCACGAGCCAAAGTGGGTCCTTCTACGAGCAGTACTTC	CASTSQSGSFYEQYF
NA	few	TRBJ2-1	TRBV4-2	TGTGCCAGCAGCCAAGATTGGGACAATGAGCAGTTCTTC	CASSQDWDNEQFF
NA	NA	TRBJ2-5	TRBV6-1	TGTGCCAGCAGTGGCCCCCAGGGGCTAGTGTTGGAGACCCAGTACTTC	CASSGPQGLVLETQYF
NA	NA	TRBJ2-1	TRBV6-5	TGTGCCAGCAGTTACGGGGGACTGGCGCTCTACAATGAGCAGTTCTTC	CASSYGGLALYNEQFF
NA	NA	TRBJ1-3	TRBV30	TGTGCCTGGAGGGTACTAGGGCCTGCCGGAAACACCATATATTTT	CAWRVLGPAGNTIYF
NA	NA	TRBJ2-7	TRBV14	TGTGCCAGCAGCCAGGCCGGCAGCTACGAGCAGTACTTC	CASSQAGSYEQYF
NA	NA	TRBJ1-4	TRBV28	TGTGCCAGCGGACGGACACGCCGGGGTGGGGTGTTTTTT	CASGRTRRGGVFF
TRBD1	NA	TRBJ2-7	TRBV5-1	TGCGCCAGCAGCTTCACCGGGACAGCATTTTACGAGCAGTACTTC	CASSFTGTAFYEQYF